The entry that follows covers one T cell receptor (beta chain) sequence. The antigen remains unidentified. The data stem from a study of cytomegalovirus exposure and HLA in healthy donors. Trimming removed 1 base from V and 6 bases from J, with 10 bases in between. This CDR3 region has 14 residues. Germline V gene data show CDR1 as LNHDA and CDR2 as SQIVND (reference sequence). PCR used 60 Vbeta primers and 13 Jbeta primers. This table comes from immunoSEQ multiplex PCR, and its TCRdb copy is limited to in-frame clones, with some not included. The data show fewer than 200,000 clones, approximately 11% seen once. Whole-study findings and limits: Reportedly, fewer N-insertions than the roughly 600-donor mean appeared in an Asian-associated ancestry cluster in a later analysis. Common viral pathogens were later found to be apparently linked to several of the most significant clusters. In a later analysis, the majority of CMV-associated beta chains seemingly showed HLA restriction.

J is TRBJ1-5 and V is TRBV19; the D gene is possibly TRBD1 (6 bases). This clonotype was obtained from a man aged 45-65 years in good health and CMV-seropositive. Sequences were obtained from PBMCs. This CDR3 is CASSIGGGTQPQHF. In DNA, the CDR3 is TGTGCCAGTAGTATAGGAGGGGGAACTCAGCCCCAGCATTTT.